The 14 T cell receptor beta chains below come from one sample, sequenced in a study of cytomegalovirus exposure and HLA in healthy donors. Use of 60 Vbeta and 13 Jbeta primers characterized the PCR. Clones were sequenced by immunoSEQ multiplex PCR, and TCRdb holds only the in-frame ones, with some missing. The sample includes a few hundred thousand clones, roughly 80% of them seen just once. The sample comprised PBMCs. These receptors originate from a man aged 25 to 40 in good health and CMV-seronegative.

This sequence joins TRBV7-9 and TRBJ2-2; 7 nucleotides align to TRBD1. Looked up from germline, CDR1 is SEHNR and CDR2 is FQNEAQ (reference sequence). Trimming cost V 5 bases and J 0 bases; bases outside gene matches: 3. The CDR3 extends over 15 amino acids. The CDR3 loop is CASSPQGSNTGELFF. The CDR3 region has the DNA TGTGCCAGCAGCCCACAGGGGTCGAACACCGGGGAGCTGTTTTTT.

The chain's CDR3 is CASSCADREGDEQYF. For the CDR3, the DNA is TGTGCCAGCAGCTGCGCAGACAGGGAAGGAGACGAGCAGTACTTC. This chain links TRBV12-1 with TRBJ2-7; the DNA was not used to check the table's D call, TRBD1. TRBV12-1 is noted as a pseudogene. This CDR3 contains 15 residues.

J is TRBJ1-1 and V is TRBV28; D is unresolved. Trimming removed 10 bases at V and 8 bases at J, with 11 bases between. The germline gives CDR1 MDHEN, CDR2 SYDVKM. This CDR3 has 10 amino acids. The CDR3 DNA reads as TGTGCCACCAGGTCGCAGGAAGCTTTCTTT. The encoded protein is CATRSQEAFF.

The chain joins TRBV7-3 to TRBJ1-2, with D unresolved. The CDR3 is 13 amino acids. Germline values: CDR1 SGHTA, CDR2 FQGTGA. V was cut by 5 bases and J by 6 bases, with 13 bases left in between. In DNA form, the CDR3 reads TGTGCCAGCAGCCCTAACGAGGGTAATGGCTACACCTTC. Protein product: CASSPNEGNGYTF.

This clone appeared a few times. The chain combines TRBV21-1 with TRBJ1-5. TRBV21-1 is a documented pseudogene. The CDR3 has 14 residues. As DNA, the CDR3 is TGTGCCAGCAGCAAAGTCACGGGGATTCAGCCCCAGCATTTT. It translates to CASSKVTGIQPQHF.

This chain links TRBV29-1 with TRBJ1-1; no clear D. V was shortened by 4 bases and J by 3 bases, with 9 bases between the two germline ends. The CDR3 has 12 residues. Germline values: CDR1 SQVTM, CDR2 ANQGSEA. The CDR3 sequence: CSVGETYTEAFF. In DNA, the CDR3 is TGCAGCGTTGGGGAGACATACACTGAAGCTTTCTTT.

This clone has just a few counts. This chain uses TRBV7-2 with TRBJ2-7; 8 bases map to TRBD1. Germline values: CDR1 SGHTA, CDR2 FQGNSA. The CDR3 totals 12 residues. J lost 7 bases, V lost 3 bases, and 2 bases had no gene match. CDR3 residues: CASSFRGQEQYF. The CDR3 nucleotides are TGTGCCAGCAGCTTCAGGGGGCAAGAGCAGTACTTC.

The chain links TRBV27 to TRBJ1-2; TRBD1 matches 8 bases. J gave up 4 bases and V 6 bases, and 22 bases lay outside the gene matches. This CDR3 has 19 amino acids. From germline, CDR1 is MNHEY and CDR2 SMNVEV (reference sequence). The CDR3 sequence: CASRNGDDGTGRRSYGYTF. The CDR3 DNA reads TGTGCCAGCAGAAATGGAGACGACGGGACAGGAAGGCGATCCTATGGCTACACCTTC.

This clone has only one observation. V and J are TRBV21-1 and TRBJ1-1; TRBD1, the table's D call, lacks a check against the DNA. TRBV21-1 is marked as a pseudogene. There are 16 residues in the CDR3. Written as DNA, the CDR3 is TGTGCCAGCAGCAAAAAAGGGGGGACAGTGAACACTGAAGCTTTCTTT. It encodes CASSKKGGTVNTEAFF.

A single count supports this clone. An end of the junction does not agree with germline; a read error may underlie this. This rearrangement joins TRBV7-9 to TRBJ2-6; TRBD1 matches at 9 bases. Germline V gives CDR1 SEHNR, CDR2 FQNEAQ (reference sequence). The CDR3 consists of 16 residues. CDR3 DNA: TGTGCCAGCAGCCATACAGGGGGCGCGGGGGCCAGCGTCCTGACTTTC. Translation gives CASSHTGGAGASVLTF. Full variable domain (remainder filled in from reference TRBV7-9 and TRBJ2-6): DTGVSQNPRHKITKRGQNVTFRCDPISEHNRLYWYRQTLGQGPEFLTYFQNEAQLEKSRLLSDRFSAERPKGSFSTLEIQRTEQGDSAMYLCASSHTGGAGASVLTFGAGSRLTVL.

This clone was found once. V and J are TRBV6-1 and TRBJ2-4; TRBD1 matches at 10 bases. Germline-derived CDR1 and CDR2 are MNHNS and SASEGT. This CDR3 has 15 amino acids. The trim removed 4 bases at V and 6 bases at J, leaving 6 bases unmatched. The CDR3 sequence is CASSGRTGGRNIQYF. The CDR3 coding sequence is TGTGCCAGCAGTGGACGGACAGGGGGAAGAAACATTCAGTACTTC.

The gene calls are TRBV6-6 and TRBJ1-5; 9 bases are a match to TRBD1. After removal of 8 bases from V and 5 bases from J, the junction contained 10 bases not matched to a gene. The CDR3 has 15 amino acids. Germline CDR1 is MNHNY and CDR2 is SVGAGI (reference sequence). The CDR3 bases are TGTGCCAGCGCTTCTCCGAGGACAGGGGATCAGCCCCAGCATTTT. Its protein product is CASASPRTGDQPQHF.

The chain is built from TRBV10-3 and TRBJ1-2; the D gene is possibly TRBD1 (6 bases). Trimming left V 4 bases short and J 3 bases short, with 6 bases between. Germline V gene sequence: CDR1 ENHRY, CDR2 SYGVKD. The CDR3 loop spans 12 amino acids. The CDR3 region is CAISAGDYGYTF. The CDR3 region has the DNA TGTGCCATCAGTGCAGGGGACTATGGCTACACCTTC.

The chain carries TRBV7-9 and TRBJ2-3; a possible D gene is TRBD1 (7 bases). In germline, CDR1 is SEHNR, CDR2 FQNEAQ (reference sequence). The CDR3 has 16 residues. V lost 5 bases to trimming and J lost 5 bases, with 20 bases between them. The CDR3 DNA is TGTGCCAGCAGCAACCCCCTGGAGGGGGCCATAGATACGCAGTATTTT. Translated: CASSNPLEGAIDTQYF. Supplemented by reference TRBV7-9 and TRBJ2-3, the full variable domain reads DTGVSQNPRHKITKRGQNVTFRCDPISEHNRLYWYRQTLGQGPEFLTYFQNEAQLEKSRLLSDRFSAERPKGSFSTLEIQRTEQGDSAMYLCASSNPLEGAIDTQYFGPGTRLTVL.